Sequencing of this TCR beta chain was carried out in a study of blood T cell repertoires in COVID-19. Study-wide context: Donors in the United States, Italy and Spain gave samples during acute or convalescent COVID-19.

Per germline, CDR1 SGDLS and CDR2 YYNGEE. J was trimmed by 2 bases and V by 2 bases; bases with no gene match: 4. This CDR3 contains 15 residues. The authors' processing: Estimation of nucleated cell counts relied on the amplification of reference gene primers. The method was immunoSEQ multiplex PCR; TCRdb's version includes in-frame clones alone and lacks a portion of them. V and J calls and clone size come straight from that table; D and trimming were deduced from the DNA. The sample has about 200,000 clones, 65% to 85% seen once. The chain is built from TRBV9 and TRBJ1-1; 9 nucleotides line up with TRBD1. Sequenced input: peripheral blood. This sequence was found in an elderly woman with acute or convalescent COVID-19. CDR3 protein: CASSVRTGDNTEAFF. CDR3 DNA sequence: TGTGCCAGCAGCGTCCGGACAGGGGATAACACTGAAGCTTTCTTT.